This T cell receptor (beta chain) was retrieved from a study of blood T cell repertoires in COVID-19. Across the study: Samples came from the United States, Italy and Spain, spanning acute and convalescent COVID-19.

This CDR3 region has 12 residues. Germline V gene lookup returns CDR1 KGHSH and CDR2 LQKENI. Trimming shortened V by 2 bases and J by 1 base, and 3 bases separated the two germline ends. As originally analysed: By means of reference gene primer amplification, nucleated cell counts were estimated. Clones were sequenced by immunoSEQ multiplex PCR, and TCRdb holds only the in-frame ones, with some missing. The V and J calls and the clone size are those of that table, but D and trimming were determined from the DNA. The data show around 75,000 clones, nearly 90% seen once. This clone has only one observation.

This receptor was obtained from a man between 45 and 60 years old with acute or convalescent COVID-19. Input material: peripheral blood. This chain connects TRBV18 to TRBJ2-7, with D unclear. DNA for the CDR3: TGTGCCAGCTCACCATCGTCCTACGAGCAGTACTTC. Translation: CASSPSSYEQYF.